These T cell receptor beta chains were read from a single sample in a study of T cell repertoires in cytomegalovirus infection. No cognate antigen is known for these TCRs. TCRdb independently ran MiXCR on the reads; one entry per CDR3 protein. The data show about 71,000 distinct CDR3 sequences, 20% to 25% seen once. Sequenced here: CD8+ T cells from cultured PBMCs, sampled from culture after CMV antigen stimulation. The receptors were sampled from a human donor in good health (CMV status not recorded). Some clones in this sample may be carry-over from other donors' samples. Each CDR3 is given with its conserved first and last residue. D genes are given only for firm matches. Some rows have no size entry. The others give once, few or many, or a class for an expanded clone.

clone size: few; J gene: TRBJ1-1; V gene: TRBV5-6; CDR3 length: 15; D gene: TRBD1; CDR3 protein: CASNRQGEMNTEAFF; CDR3 DNA: TGTGCCAGCAACCGACAGGGGGAAATGAACACTGAAGCTTTCTTT
clone size: .; J gene: TRBJ2-1; V gene: TRBV27; CDR3 length: 15; D gene: TRBD2; CDR3 protein: CASSLLLAGGDEQFF; CDR3 DNA: TGTGCCAGCAGTTTACTTCTAGCGGGGGGGGATGAGCAGTTCTTC
clone size: few; J gene: TRBJ2-7; V gene: TRBV27; CDR3 length: 14; D gene: TRBD1; CDR3 protein: CASSFWDRVDEQYF; CDR3 DNA: TGTGCCAGCAGTTTTTGGGACAGGGTAGACGAGCAGTACTTC
clone size: many; J gene: TRBJ2-3; V gene: TRBV7-3; CDR3 length: 18; D gene: TRBD2; CDR3 protein: CASSLKGLAGGLTDTQYF; CDR3 DNA: TGTGCCAGCAGCTTAAAAGGGTTAGCGGGGGGACTCACAGATACGCAGTATTTT
clone size: .; J gene: TRBJ2-2; V gene: TRBV6-2/TRBV6-3; CDR3 length: 16; D gene: TRBD1; CDR3 protein: CASSFGQGVNTGELFF; CDR3 DNA: TGTGCCAGCAGTTTTGGACAGGGGGTGAACACCGGGGAGCTGTTTTTT
clone size: .; J gene: TRBJ1-1; V gene: TRBV7-2; CDR3 length: 14; D gene: .; CDR3 protein: CASSWRIPNTEAFF; CDR3 DNA: TGTGCCAGCAGCTGGAGGATTCCCAACACTGAAGCTTTCTTT
clone size: .; J gene: TRBJ1-5; V gene: TRBV7-6; CDR3 length: 13; D gene: .; CDR3 protein: CASSPGNTQPQHF; CDR3 DNA: TGTGCCAGCAGCCCAGGGAATACTCAGCCCCAGCATTTT
clone size: many; J gene: TRBJ1-5; V gene: TRBV7-2; CDR3 length: 15; D gene: TRBD1; CDR3 protein: CASSLTGGSNQPQHF; CDR3 DNA: TGTGCCAGCAGCTTGACAGGGGGCAGCAATCAGCCCCAGCATTTT
clone size: .; J gene: TRBJ1-1; V gene: TRBV7-8; CDR3 length: 15; D gene: .; CDR3 protein: CASSAPGGRRTEAFF; CDR3 DNA: TGTGCCAGCAGCGCCCCGGGAGGGCGTCGGACTGAAGCTTTCTTT
clone size: .; J gene: TRBJ2-1; V gene: TRBV7-2; CDR3 length: 16; D gene: .; CDR3 protein: CASSLQTAGRYNEQFF; CDR3 DNA: TGTGCCAGCAGCTTACAGACGGCCGGAAGATACAATGAGCAGTTCTTC
clone size: .; J gene: TRBJ1-2; V gene: TRBV7-6; CDR3 length: 17; D gene: TRBD1; CDR3 protein: CASSPSPTGVHYDGYTF; CDR3 DNA: TGTGCCAGCAGCCCAAGTCCGACAGGGGTTCATTACGATGGCTACACCTTC
clone size: few; J gene: TRBJ1-5; V gene: TRBV7-2; CDR3 length: 17; D gene: TRBD1; CDR3 protein: CASSLAVPGQGQQPQHF; CDR3 DNA: TGTGCCAGCAGCTTAGCTGTACCGGGACAGGGGCAACAGCCCCAGCATTTT
clone size: many; J gene: TRBJ1-1; V gene: TRBV19; CDR3 length: 15; D gene: .; CDR3 protein: CASSISLTSGSEAFF; CDR3 DNA: TGTGCCAGTAGTATAAGTTTGACGTCGGGGTCTGAAGCTTTCTTT
clone size: .; J gene: TRBJ1-1; V gene: TRBV9; CDR3 length: 15; D gene: TRBD1; CDR3 protein: CASSTSGTGNTEAFF; CDR3 DNA: TGTGCCAGCAGCACATCCGGGACAGGGAACACTGAAGCTTTCTTT
clone size: few; J gene: TRBJ1-4; V gene: TRBV6-1; CDR3 length: 20; D gene: TRBD1; CDR3 protein: CASSPNRQGAFVATNEKLFF; CDR3 DNA: TGTGCCAGCAGCCCGAACAGACAGGGGGCTTTTGTTGCAACTAATGAAAAACTGTTTTTT
clone size: .; J gene: TRBJ2-6; V gene: TRBV6-1; CDR3 length: 13; D gene: .; CDR3 protein: CASSGVSANVLTF; CDR3 DNA: TGTGCCAGCAGTGGAGTGTCCGCCAACGTCCTGACTTTC
clone size: few; J gene: TRBJ1-4; V gene: TRBV6-6; CDR3 length: 15; D gene: .; CDR3 protein: CASRPPLGEGEKLFF; CDR3 DNA: TGTGCCAGCAGACCCCCACTGGGAGAAGGCGAAAAACTGTTTTTT
clone size: few; J gene: TRBJ2-1; V gene: TRBV6-2/TRBV6-3; CDR3 length: 18; D gene: TRBD2; CDR3 protein: CASSYPGLAEVSYNEQFF; CDR3 DNA: TGTGCCAGCAGTTACCCGGGACTAGCGGAAGTGTCCTACAATGAGCAGTTCTTC
clone size: .; J gene: TRBJ1-3; V gene: TRBV6-5; CDR3 length: 16; D gene: .; CDR3 protein: CASSYSSFQFGNTIYF; CDR3 DNA: TGTGCCAGCAGTTACTCGAGTTTTCAATTTGGAAACACCATATATTTT
clone size: .; J gene: TRBJ2-7; V gene: TRBV7-9; CDR3 length: 15; D gene: TRBD1; CDR3 protein: CASSLPQGQTYEQYF; CDR3 DNA: TGTGCCAGCAGCTTACCCCAGGGACAGACCTACGAGCAGTACTTC
clone size: many; J gene: TRBJ2-3; V gene: TRBV28; CDR3 length: 14; D gene: .; CDR3 protein: CASSPDSGADTQYF; CDR3 DNA: TGTGCCAGCAGTCCAGACTCCGGGGCGGATACGCAGTATTTT
clone size: .; J gene: TRBJ1-2; V gene: TRBV7-2; CDR3 length: 15; D gene: .; CDR3 protein: CASSLEGHVRYGYTF; CDR3 DNA: TGTGCCAGCAGCTTAGAAGGACACGTACGGTATGGCTACACCTTC
clone size: .; J gene: TRBJ2-7; V gene: TRBV11-1; CDR3 length: 16; D gene: .; CDR3 protein: CASSYLTGQGTYEQYF; CDR3 DNA: TGTGCCAGCAGCTATCTGACGGGGCAGGGCACCTACGAGCAGTACTTC